This entry describes one T cell receptor (beta chain). Its antigen is undetermined. The sample is drawn from a study of T cells after yellow fever vaccination. TCRdb analysed the 5' RACE reads with MiXCR anew, one entry per CDR3 protein. The sample records about 330,000 distinct CDR3 sequences, roughly 8.6% being singletons. Whole-study findings and limits: Clones from primary vaccination mostly reappeared after the booster (around 96% CD4, over 85% CD8). CD4 and CD8 compartments shared a small share of clonotypes, likely from convergent recombination.

The germline gives CDR1 SGHKS, CDR2 YYEKEE (reference sequence). This CDR3 contains 15 residues. Trimming took 0 bases from V and 7 from J, leaving 16 bases between them. The TCR originated in a man aged 18 to 30 who received the YFV17D yellow fever vaccine. Material: PBMCs, obtained about 49 days after the first yellow fever vaccination. The rearrangement links TRBV5-5 to TRBJ2-5; maybe TRBD2 (6 bases). The CDR3, as DNA: TGTGCCAGCAGCTTGGATTTGGTCGGGGGACCGACCCAGTACTTC. This translates into CASSLDLVGGPTQYF.